Below are 2 T cell receptor beta chains sequenced from a single sample in a study of blood T cell repertoires in COVID-19. Clones were read by immunoSEQ multiplex PCR, and TCRdb kept only the in-frame ones, dropping some. The data contain approximately 250,000 clones, about 80% of them singletons. The sequencing input was peripheral blood. The receptors originated from a woman aged 45-60 years with acute or convalescent COVID-19.

This sequence joins TRBV30 and TRBJ2-4, with TRBD1 matching over 7 bases. J was trimmed by 7 bases and V by 2 bases; bases with no gene match: 5. The germline V gene encodes CDR1 GTSNPN and CDR2 SVGIG (reference sequence). The CDR3 loop spans 13 amino acids. The CDR3 region is CAWSLQGDNIQYF. In DNA form, the CDR3 reads TGTGCCTGGAGTCTTCAGGGGGATAACATTCAGTACTTC.

The chain joins TRBV6-2 or TRBV6-3 to TRBJ1-1; D remains unclear. V lost 2 bases, J lost 1 base, and 5 bases lay in between. The CDR3 covers 13 residues. CDR1 MNHEY and CDR2 SVGEGT come from the germline V gene. The CDR3 sequence is CASSYMRNTEAFF. CDR3 nucleotide sequence: TGTGCCAGCAGTTACATGAGGAACACTGAAGCTTTCTTT.